The clone carrying this T cell receptor beta chain was seen repeatedly, ten times or more. This specimen belongs to a study of T cells in Graves' hyperthyroidism and ophthalmopathy. Study at large: Before treatment of any kind, peripheral blood was taken at initial diagnosis.

The V segment lost 2 bases and the J segment 7 bases; nucleotides outside the gene matches: 7. CDR3 size: 15 residues. Germline V CDR1 and CDR2: SGHTA, FQGNSA. From RNA transcripts, TCR beta CDR3 regions were amplified. First-round RT-PCR of the TCR CDR3 relied on the HTBI primer set. One entry per CDR3 protein, called by TCRdb with MiXCR from the multiplex PCR reads. Of almost 600,000 distinct CDR3 sequences in the sample, roughly 14% were seen once. Sequenced material: blood. This clonotype was obtained from a woman aged 25-40 years with Graves' hyperthyroidism that later progressed to Graves' ophthalmopathy. The chain recombines TRBV7-2 with TRBJ2-1; 8 bases match TRBD2. The CDR3 loop reads CASSLPGGPTNEQFF. The CDR3 DNA is TGTGCCAGCAGCTTACCGGGAGGGCCAACAAATGAGCAGTTCTTC. Supplemented by reference TRBV7-2 and TRBJ2-1, the full variable domain reads GAGVSQSPSNKVTEKGKDVELRCDPISGHTALYWYRQSLGQGLEFLIYFQGNSAPDKSGLPSDRFSAERTGGSVSTLTIQRTQQEDSAVYLCASSLPGGPTNEQFFGPGTRLTVL.